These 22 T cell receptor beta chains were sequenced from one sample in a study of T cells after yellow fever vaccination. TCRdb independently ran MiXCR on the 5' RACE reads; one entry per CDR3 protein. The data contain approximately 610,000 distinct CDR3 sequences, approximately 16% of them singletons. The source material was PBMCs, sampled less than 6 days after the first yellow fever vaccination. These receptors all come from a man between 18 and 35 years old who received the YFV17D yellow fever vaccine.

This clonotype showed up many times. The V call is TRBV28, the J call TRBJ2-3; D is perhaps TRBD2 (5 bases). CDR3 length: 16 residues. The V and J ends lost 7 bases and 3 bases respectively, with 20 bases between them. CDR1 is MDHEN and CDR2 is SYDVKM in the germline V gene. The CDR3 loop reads CASTDMDFAETDTQYF. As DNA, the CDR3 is TGTGCCAGCACCGATATGGACTTCGCCGAGACAGATACGCAGTATTTT.

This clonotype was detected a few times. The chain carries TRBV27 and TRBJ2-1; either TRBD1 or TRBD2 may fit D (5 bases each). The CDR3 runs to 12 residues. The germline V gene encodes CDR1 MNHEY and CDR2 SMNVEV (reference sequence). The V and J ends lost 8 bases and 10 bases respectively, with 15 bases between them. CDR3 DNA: TGTGCCAGCGCGAGTTGGGGGATGGAGCAGTTCTTC. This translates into CASASWGMEQFF.

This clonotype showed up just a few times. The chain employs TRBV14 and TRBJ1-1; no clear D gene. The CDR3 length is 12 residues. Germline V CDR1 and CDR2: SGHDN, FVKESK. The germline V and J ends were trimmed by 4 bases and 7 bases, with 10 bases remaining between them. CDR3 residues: CASSRIRFEAFF. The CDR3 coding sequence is TGTGCCAGCAGCCGGATTAGGTTTGAAGCTTTCTTT.

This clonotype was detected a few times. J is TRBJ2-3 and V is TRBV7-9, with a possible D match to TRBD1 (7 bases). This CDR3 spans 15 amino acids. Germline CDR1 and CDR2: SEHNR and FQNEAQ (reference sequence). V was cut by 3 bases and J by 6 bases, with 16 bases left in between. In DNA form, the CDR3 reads TGTGCCAGCAGCTTCGTGGCAGGGGGGTATGATACGCAGTATTTT. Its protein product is CASSFVAGGYDTQYF. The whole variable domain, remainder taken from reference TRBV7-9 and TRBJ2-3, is DTGVSQNPRHKITKRGQNVTFRCDPISEHNRLYWYRQTLGQGPEFLTYFQNEAQLEKSRLLSDRFSAERPKGSFSTLEIQRTEQGDSAMYLCASSFVAGGYDTQYFGPGTRLTVL.

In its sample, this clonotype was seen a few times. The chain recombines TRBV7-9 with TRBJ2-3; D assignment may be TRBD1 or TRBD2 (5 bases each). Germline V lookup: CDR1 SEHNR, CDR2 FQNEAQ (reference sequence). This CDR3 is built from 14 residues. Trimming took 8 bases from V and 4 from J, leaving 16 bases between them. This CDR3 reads CASLPKRGADTQYF. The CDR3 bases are TGTGCCAGCTTACCGAAGCGAGGGGCAGATACGCAGTATTTT.

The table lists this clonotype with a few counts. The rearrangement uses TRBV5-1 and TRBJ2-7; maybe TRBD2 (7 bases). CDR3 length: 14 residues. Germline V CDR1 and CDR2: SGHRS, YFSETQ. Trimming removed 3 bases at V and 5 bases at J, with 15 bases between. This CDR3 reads CASSWGGAFDEQYF. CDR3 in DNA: TGCGCCAGCAGCTGGGGGGGGGCATTTGACGAGCAGTACTTC.

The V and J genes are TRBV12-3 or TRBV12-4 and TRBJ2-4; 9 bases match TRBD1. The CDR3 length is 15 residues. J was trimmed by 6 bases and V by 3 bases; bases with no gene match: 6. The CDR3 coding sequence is TGTGCCAGCAGTTTCGGGACAGGGCCGAGAAACATTCAGTACTTC. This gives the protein CASSFGTGPRNIQYF.

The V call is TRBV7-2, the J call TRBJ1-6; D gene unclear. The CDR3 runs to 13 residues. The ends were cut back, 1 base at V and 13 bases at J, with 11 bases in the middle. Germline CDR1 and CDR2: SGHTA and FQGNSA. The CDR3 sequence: CASSLEEGRPLHF. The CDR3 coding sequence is TGTGCCAGCAGCTTAGAAGAGGGTAGGCCCCTCCACTTT.

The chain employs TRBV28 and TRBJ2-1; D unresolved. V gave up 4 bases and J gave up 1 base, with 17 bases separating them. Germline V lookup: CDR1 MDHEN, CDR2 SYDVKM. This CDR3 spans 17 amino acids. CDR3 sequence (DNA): TGTGCCAGCAGTTCCCCAATTACGCTGCCTTCCTACAATGAGCAGTTCTTC. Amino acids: CASSSPITLPSYNEQFF.

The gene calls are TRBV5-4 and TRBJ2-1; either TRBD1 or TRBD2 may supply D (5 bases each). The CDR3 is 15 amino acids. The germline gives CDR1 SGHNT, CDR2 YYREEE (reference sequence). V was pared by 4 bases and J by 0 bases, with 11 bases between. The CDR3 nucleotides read TGTGCCAGCAGCCCGGGACCGCCCTCCTACAATGAGCAGTTCTTC. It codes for CASSPGPPSYNEQFF.

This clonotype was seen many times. The CDR3 sequence: CASTKGGLTNEKLFF. The DNA for the CDR3 is TGTGCCAGCACCAAGGGGGGGTTAACTAATGAAAAACTGTTTTTT. The V and J genes are TRBV12-3 or TRBV12-4 and TRBJ1-4; D may be TRBD1 (6 bases). There are 15 residues in the CDR3. Trimming left V 7 bases short and J 1 base short, with 13 bases between.

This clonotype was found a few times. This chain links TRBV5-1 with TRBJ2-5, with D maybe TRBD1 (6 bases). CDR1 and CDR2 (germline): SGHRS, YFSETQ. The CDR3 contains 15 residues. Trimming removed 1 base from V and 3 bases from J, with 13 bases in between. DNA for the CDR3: TGCGCCAGCAGCTTGACAGACGGACAGAAAGAGACCCAGTACTTC. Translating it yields CASSLTDGQKETQYF.

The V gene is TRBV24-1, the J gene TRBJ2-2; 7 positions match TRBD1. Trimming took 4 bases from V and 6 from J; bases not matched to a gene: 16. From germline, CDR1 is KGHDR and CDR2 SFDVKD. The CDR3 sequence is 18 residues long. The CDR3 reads CATSDIVGRDRGAGELFF. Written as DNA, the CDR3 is TGTGCCACCAGTGACATCGTGGGTCGGGACAGAGGAGCCGGGGAGCTGTTTTTT.

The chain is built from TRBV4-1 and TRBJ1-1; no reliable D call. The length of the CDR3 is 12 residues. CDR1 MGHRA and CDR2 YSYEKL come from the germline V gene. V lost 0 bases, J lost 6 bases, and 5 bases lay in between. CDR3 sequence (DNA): TGCGCCAGCAGCCAAGATCCGTCTGAAGCTTTCTTT. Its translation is CASSQDPSEAFF.

CDR3 sequence reads: CASSLHRGGDTEAFF. CDR3 nucleotides: TGTGCCAGCTCACTCCACAGGGGAGGGGACACTGAAGCTTTCTTT. This chain links TRBV18 with TRBJ1-1; 7 bases match TRBD1. The germline gives CDR1 KGHSH, CDR2 LQKENI. Losses at the gene ends were 4 bases for V and 3 bases for J; bases not matched to a gene: 8. The CDR3 is 15 amino acids.

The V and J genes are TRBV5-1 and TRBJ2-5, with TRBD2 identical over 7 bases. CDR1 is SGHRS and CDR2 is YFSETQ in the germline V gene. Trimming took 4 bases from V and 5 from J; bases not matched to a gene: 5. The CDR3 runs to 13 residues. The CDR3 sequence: CASSTGLVETQYF. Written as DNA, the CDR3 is TGCGCCAGCAGCACCGGACTAGTGGAGACCCAGTACTTC.

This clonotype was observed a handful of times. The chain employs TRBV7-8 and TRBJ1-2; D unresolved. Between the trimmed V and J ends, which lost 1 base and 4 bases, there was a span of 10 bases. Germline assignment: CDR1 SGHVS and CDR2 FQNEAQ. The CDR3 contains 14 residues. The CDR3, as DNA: TGTGCCAGCAGCTTAGTAGGTGGATTCTATGGCTACACCTTC. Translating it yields CASSLVGGFYGYTF.

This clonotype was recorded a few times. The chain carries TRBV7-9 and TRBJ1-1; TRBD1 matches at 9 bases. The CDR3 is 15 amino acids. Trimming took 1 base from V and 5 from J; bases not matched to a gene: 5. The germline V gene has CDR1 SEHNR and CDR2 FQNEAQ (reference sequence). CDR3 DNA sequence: TGTGCCAGCAGCTTAGTCGGGACAGGGAGGACTGAAGCTTTCTTT. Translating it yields CASSLVGTGRTEAFF.

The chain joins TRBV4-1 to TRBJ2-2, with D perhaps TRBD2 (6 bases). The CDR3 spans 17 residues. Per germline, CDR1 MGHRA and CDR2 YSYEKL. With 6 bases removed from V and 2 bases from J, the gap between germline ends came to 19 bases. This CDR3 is CASSLTSMPPNTGELFF. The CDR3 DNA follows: TGCGCCAGCAGTCTGACTAGTATGCCCCCTAACACCGGGGAGCTGTTTTTT.

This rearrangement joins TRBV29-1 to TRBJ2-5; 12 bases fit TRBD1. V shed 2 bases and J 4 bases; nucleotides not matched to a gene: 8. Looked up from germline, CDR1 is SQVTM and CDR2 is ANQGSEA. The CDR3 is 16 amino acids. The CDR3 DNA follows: TGCAGCGTTGAACGCCCCAAGGGACAGGGGGCAGAGACCCAGTACTTC. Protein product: CSVERPKGQGAETQYF.

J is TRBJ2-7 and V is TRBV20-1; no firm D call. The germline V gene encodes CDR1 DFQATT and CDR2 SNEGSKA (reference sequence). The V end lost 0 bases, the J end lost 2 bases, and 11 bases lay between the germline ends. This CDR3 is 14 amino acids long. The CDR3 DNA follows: TGCAGTGCTAGAGATCGGGCGAACCCCTACGAGCAGTACTTC. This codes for CSARDRANPYEQYF.

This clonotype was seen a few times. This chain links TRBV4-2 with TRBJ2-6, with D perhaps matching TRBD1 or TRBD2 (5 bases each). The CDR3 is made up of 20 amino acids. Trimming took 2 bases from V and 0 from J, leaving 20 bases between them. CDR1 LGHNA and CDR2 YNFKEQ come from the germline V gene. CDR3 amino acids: CASSQPPRDVWLSGANVLTF. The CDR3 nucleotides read TGTGCCAGCAGCCAACCACCCAGGGACGTTTGGCTCTCTGGGGCCAACGTCCTGACTTTC.